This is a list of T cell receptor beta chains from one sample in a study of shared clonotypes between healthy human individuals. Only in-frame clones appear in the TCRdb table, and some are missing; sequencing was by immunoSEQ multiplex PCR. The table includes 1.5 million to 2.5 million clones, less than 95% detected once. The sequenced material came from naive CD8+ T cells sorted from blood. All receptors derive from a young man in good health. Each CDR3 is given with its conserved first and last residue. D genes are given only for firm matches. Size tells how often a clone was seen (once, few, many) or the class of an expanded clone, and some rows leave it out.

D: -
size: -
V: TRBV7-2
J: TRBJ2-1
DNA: TGTGCCAGCAGCTCGGTCTGGGGTGCCCTCAATGAGCAGTTCTTC
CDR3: CASSSVWGALNEQFF

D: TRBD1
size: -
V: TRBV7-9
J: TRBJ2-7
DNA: TGTGCCAGCAGCTCGACAGGGGATAACGAGCAGTACTTC
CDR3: CASSSTGDNEQYF

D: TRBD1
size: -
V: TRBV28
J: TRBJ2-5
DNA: TGTGCCAGCAGTTTACCGATAGACAGGGGAAATGTCGAGACCCAGTACTTC
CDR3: CASSLPIDRGNVETQYF

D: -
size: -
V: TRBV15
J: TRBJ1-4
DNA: TGTGCCACCAGCAGAGATGTATCAGGGAATGAAAAACTGTTTTTT
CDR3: CATSRDVSGNEKLFF

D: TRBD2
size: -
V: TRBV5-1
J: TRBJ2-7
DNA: TGCGCCAGCAGCTTGAAGTCTAGCGGGAGTAGCGAGCAGTACTTC
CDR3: CASSLKSSGSSEQYF

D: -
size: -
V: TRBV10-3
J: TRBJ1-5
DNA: TGTGCCATCAGTGAGGCAGCCGATCAGCCCCAGCATTTT
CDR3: CAISEAADQPQHF

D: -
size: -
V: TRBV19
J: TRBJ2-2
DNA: TGTGCCAGTAGTATAGTTGGCGGTAACACCGGGGAGCTGTTTTTT
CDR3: CASSIVGGNTGELFF

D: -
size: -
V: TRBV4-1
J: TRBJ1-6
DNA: TGCGCCAGCAGCTACTTAGCGGGGAGCTCCTATAATTCACCCCTCCACTTT
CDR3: CASSYLAGSSYNSPLHF

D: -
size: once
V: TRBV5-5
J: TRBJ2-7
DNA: TGTGCCAGCAGCTTGGAGGACACCGAGCAGTACTTC
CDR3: CASSLEDTEQYF

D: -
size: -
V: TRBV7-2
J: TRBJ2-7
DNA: TGTGCCAGCAGCCCCTTCGCGGGCTACGAGCAGTACTTC
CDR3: CASSPFAGYEQYF

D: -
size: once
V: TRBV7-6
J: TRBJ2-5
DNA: TGTGCCAGCAGCTTAGTCCTAGGAGGAGAGACCCAGTACTTC
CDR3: CASSLVLGGETQYF

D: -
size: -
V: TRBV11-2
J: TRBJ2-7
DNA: TGTGCCAGCAGCTTCGGTCGACACGAGCAGTACTTC
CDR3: CASSFGRHEQYF

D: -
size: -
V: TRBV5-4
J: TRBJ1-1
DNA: TGTGCCAGCAGCTTGTGGGTAAGCGGGACTGAAGCTTTCTTT
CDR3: CASSLWVSGTEAFF

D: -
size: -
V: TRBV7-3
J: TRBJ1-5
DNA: TGTGCCAGCAGCCTAGTCAGGCCAGGTAGTCAGCCCCAGCATTTT
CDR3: CASSLVRPGSQPQHF

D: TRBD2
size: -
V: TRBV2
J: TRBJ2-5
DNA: TGTGCCAGCAGTTTAGCGGGCTTCCAAGAGACCCAGTACTTC
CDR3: CASSLAGFQETQYF

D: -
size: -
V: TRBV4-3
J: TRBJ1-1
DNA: TGCGCCAGCAGCCAAGATCGGGGCGACGCTGAAGCTTTCTTT
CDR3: CASSQDRGDAEAFF

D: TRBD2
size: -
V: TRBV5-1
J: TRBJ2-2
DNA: TGCGCCAGCAGCGCCTCTAGCGGGGGGGCGAGCACCGGGGAGCTGTTTTTT
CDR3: CASSASSGGASTGELFF

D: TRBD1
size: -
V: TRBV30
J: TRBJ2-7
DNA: TGTGCCTGGCTTCGTTCGGACAGGGGGTACGAGCAGTACTTC
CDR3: CAWLRSDRGYEQYF

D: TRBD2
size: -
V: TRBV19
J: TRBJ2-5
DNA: TGTGCCACCCTGGGGGGGTACCAAGAGACCCAGTACTTC
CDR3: CATLGGYQETQYF

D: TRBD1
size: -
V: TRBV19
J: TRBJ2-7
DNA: TGTGCCAGTAGTACCGGGGACAGCATCTACGAGCAGTACTTC
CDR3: CASSTGDSIYEQYF

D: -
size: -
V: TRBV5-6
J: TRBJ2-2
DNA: TGTGCCAGCAGCTGGATCGTGAACACCGGGGAGCTGTTTTTT
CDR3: CASSWIVNTGELFF

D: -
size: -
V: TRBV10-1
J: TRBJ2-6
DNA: TGCGCCAGCAGTGAGTCCGGGGGCGGTGGGGCCAACGTCCTGACTTTC
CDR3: CASSESGGGGANVLTF

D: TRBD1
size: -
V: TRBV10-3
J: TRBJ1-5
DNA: TGTGCCATCAGTGACCTGGACAGGGAAGGCAATCAGCCCCAGCATTTT
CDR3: CAISDLDREGNQPQHF

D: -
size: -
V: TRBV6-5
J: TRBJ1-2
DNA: TGTGCCAGCAGTTACCAAGTAAACTATGGCTACACCTTC
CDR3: CASSYQVNYGYTF

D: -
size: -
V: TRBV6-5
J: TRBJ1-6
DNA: TGTGCCAGCACCTTATCCGGGATGAATAATTCACCCCTCCACTTT
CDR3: CASTLSGMNNSPLHF

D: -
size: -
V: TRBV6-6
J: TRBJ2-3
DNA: TGTGCCAGCAGTGTCAGCGGGGATACGCAGTATTTT
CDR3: CASSVSGDTQYF

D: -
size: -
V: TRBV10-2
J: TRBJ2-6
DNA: TGCGCCAGCAGTGAGTCGGGCTCCTCTGGGGCCAACGTCCTGACTTTC
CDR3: CASSESGSSGANVLTF

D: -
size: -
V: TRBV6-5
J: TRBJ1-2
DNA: TGTGCCAGCAGTTACTGGCAGGGCGACTATGGCTACACCTTC
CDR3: CASSYWQGDYGYTF

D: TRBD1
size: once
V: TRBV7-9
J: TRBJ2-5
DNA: TGTGCCAGCAGCTTAGCCCGGACAGGGGAAGAGACCCAGTACTTC
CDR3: CASSLARTGEETQYF

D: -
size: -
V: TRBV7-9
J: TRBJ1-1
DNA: TGTGCCAGCAGCTTACCCACAGGGAGAATGAACACTGAAGCTTTCTTT
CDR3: CASSLPTGRMNTEAFF